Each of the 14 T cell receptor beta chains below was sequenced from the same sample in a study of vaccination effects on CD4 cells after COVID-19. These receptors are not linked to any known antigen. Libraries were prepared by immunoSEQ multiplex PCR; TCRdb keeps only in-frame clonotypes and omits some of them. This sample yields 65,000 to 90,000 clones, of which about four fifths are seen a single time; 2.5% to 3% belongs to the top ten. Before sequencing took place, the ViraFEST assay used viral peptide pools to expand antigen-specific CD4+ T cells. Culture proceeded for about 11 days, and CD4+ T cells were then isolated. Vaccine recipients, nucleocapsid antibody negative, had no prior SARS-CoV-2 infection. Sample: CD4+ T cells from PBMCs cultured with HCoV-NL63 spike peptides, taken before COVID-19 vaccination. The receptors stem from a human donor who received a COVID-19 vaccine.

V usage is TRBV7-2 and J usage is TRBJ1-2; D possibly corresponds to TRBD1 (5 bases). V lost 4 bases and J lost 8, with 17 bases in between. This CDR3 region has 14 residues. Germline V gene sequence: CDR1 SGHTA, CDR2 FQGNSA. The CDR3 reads CASSSTVQGTGYTF. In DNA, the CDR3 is TGTGCCAGCAGCTCCACCGTTCAGGGTACAGGCTACACCTTC.

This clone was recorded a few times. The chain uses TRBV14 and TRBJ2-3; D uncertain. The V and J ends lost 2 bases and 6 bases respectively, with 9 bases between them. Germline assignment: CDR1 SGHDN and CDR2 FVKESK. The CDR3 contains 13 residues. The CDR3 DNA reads TGTGCCAGCAGCCAAATAGGACGGGATACGCAGTATTTT. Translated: CASSQIGRDTQYF.

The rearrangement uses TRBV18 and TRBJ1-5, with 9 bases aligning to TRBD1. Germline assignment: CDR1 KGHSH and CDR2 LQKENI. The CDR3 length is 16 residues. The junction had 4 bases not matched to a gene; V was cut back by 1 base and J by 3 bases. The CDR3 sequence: CASSPLRTGDNQPQHF. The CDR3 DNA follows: TGTGCCAGCTCACCACTTAGGACAGGGGACAATCAGCCCCAGCATTTT.

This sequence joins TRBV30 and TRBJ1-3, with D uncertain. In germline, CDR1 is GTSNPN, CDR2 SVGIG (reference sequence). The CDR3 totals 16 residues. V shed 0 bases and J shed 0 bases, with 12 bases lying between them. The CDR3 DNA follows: TGTGCCTGGAGTGTCCTGGGGAGGAGCTCTGGAAACACCATATATTTT. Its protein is CAWSVLGRSSGNTIYF.

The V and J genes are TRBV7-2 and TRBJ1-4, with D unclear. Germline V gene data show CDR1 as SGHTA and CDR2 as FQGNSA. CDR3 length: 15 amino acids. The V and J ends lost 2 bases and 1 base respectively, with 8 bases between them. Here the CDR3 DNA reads TGTGCCAGCAGCTTATCCTACGGAACTAATGAAAAACTGTTTTTT. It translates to CASSLSYGTNEKLFF.

DNA for the CDR3: TGTGCCAGCAAAATCGGTGAGCAGTTCTTC. Translated: CASKIGEQFF. The chain recombines TRBV2 with TRBJ2-1, with D uncertain. The CDR3 consists of 10 residues. CDR1 and CDR2 from the germline V gene are SNHLY and FYNNEI. With 7 bases removed from V and 9 bases from J, the gap between germline ends came to 7 bases.

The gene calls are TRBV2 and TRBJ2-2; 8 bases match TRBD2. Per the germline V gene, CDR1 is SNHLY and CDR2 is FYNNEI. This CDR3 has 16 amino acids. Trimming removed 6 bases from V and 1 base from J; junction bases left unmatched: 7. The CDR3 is CASSPRAGGNTGELFF. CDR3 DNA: TGTGCCAGCAGCCCCCGGGCGGGGGGGAACACCGGGGAGCTGTTTTTT.

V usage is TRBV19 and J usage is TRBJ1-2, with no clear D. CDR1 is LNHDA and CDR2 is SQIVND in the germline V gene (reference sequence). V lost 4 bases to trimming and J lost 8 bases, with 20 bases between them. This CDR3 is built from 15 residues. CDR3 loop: CASSTTSPGEGGYTF. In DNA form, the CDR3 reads TGTGCCAGTAGTACGACCAGCCCGGGAGAGGGCGGCTACACCTTC. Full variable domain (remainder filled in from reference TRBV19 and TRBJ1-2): DGGITQSPKYLFRKEGQNVTLSCEQNLNHDAMYWYRQDPGQGLRLIYYSQIVNDFQKGDIAEGYSVSREKKESFPLTVTSAQKNPTAFYLCASSTTSPGEGGYTFGSGTRLTVV.

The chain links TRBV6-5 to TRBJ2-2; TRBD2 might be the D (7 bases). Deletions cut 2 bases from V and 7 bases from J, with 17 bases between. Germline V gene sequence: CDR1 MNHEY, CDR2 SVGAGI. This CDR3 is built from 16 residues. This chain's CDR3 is CASSYGGGRVGGELFF. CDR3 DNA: TGTGCCAGCAGTTACGGCGGGGGCCGGGTGGGCGGGGAGCTGTTTTTT.

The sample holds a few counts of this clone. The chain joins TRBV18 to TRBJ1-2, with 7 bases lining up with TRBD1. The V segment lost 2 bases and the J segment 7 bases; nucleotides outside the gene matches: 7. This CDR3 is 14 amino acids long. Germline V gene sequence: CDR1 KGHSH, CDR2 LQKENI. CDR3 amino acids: CASSPSRTGVGYTF. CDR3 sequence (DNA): TGTGCCAGCTCACCATCTAGGACAGGAGTTGGCTACACCTTC.

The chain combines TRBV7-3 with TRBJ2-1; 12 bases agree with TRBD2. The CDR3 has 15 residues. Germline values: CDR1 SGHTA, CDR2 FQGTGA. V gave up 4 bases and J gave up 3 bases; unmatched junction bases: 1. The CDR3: CASSSGLAGYNEQFF. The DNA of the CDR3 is TGTGCCAGCAGCTCGGGACTAGCGGGCTACAATGAGCAGTTCTTC.

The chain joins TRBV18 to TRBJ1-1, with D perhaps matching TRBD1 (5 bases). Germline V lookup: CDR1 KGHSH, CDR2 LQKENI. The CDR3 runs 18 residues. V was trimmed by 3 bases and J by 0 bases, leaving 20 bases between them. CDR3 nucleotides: TGTGCCAGCTCACCTGTCCGTGTTGCAGGGAAGATGAACACTGAAGCTTTCTTT. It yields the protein CASSPVRVAGKMNTEAFF.

The CDR3 DNA reads TGTGCCAGCAGTGAAGCGGGGGGTACAGATACGCAGTATTTT. Translating it yields CASSEAGGTDTQYF. The genes are TRBV6-1 and TRBJ2-3, with D maybe TRBD2 (6 bases). This CDR3 contains 14 residues. The germline gives CDR1 MNHNS, CDR2 SASEGT. Trimming took 0 bases from V and 3 from J, leaving 7 bases between them.

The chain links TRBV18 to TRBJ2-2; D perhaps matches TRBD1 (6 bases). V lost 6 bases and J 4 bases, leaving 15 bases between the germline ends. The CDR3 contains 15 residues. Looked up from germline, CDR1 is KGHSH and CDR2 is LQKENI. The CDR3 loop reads CASSPTNRVTGELFF. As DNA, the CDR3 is TGTGCCAGCTCGCCGACAAACAGGGTCACCGGGGAGCTGTTTTTT.